This note documents a single T cell receptor beta chain sequence. This clonotype occurred a few times. It lacks a known antigen. No base qualities exist here, and no much larger clone lies one base off it. The library was generated by RACE. Sequencing used a NextSeq 500. During library preparation, unique molecular identifiers were attached to individual cDNA molecules so that TCRs could be counted quantitatively and reproducibly. The paper's processing steps were these. The median number of TCRs per sample was approximately 96,000, ranging from 23,224 to 690,600. V, J and CDR3 annotation of the TCR reads was carried out using the Decombinator software suite. For the PS versus PT1 abundance plots, all samples were subsampled to the same number of TCRs (28,000). Expanded TCRs were defined as absent before sensitization and observed at least eight times at the 2-week time point. The public reads were reanalyzed by TCRdb: fastp trimming at Q25, MiXCR alignment, in-frame beta chains only. Rows are combined by CDR3 protein, so each entry shows the most common genes and DNA. The V and J calls reflect TCRdb's pipeline rather than the authors' work. The sample table records 130,000 or so distinct CDR3 sequences; around 8.3% of these occur just once. Around 1.9% of the sample goes to the ten largest clones.

This sample is part of a study of human T cells and chemical hapten exposure (dated by TCRdb to the early 2020s). At the level of the whole study: The libraries were sequenced as a pool, and the TCR yield per sample differed mostly because of small variations in library volumes within the pool. Each blood RNA sample was used to sequence both TCR alpha and TCR beta chains. Peripheral blood TCR repertoire changes were tracked in vivo in alopecia patients during primary and secondary sensitization to the hapten diphenylcyclopropenone (DPC). Findings and caveats that apply to the study as a whole: Repeated subsampling changed both the strength of the expansion versus patch-test correlation and the threshold at which that correlation became significant. DPC sensitization did not change how many TCRs were above 1 in 1000 frequency, and no evidence was found of alterations in global repertoire structure.

The time point label here, explained by the study, means: healthy volunteer bleed at 2 weeks. Unfractionated whole blood was collected in Tempus Blood RNA tubes, and total RNA was extracted from that blood. Four or five healthy volunteers acted as controls for TCR sequencing and had blood drawn at day 0, 2 weeks and 6 weeks. V loses 5 bases of germline sequence and J loses 7 bases, and the interval between the two ends is 21 bases. CDR1 and CDR2 were assigned from the germline V gene as SGHTA and FQGNSA. Measured from the cysteine to the phenylalanine, the CDR3 is 15 residues long. Of the read, only the CDR3 DNA is kept; its 45 bases are in frame from base 1.

The receptor chain draws on TRBV7-2 and TRBJ2-7, with the D gene possibly TRBD1 or TRBD2, each one fitting 5 bases. This receptor was taken from a male donor in good health. Some clones in this sample may be carry-over from other donors' samples. The sample comprised whole blood. CDR3 region: CASSLSGTTLREQYF. The bases are TGTGCCAGCAGCCTTTCCGGGACCACCCTCAGGGAGCAGTACTTC.